The 10 T cell receptor beta chains given below trace back to one sample, sequenced in a study of T-cell reconstitution after alpha-beta-depleted transplantation in children. Unique molecular identifiers were incorporated during preparation of the TCRbeta library. TCRdb re-called the PCR reads through MiXCR, storing one row per CDR3 protein. The table lists roughly 500,000 distinct CDR3 sequences, about 10% of them singletons. The material was PBMCs, obtained before TCRalphabeta/CD19-depleted stem cell transplant. The receptor set was obtained from a child aged 2-9 years with inherited bone marrow failure, due to receive a stem cell transplant.

The J gene is TRBJ2-5, the V gene TRBV9, with a tentative D call TRBD1 (7 bases). The CDR3 runs 17 residues. The ends were cut back, 3 bases at V and 2 bases at J, with 20 bases in the middle. The germline CDR1 and CDR2 sequences are SGDLS and YYNGEE. The CDR3 DNA sequence: TGTGCCAGCAGCGCCAGGGGGTACTACGCGGGACAAGAGACCCAGTACTTC. It translates to CASSARGYYAGQETQYF.

This clonotype has ten or more counts. The chain links TRBV5-4 to TRBJ2-2; 10 bases map to TRBD2. V gave up 6 bases and J gave up 1 base; unmatched junction bases: 3. The CDR3 contains 15 residues. Germline V gene data show CDR1 as SGHNT and CDR2 as YYREEE (reference sequence). The CDR3 here is CASTPSGRNTGELFF. The CDR3 DNA reads TGTGCCAGCACCCCTAGCGGGAGGAACACCGGGGAGCTGTTTTTT. Full variable domain (rest looked up from reference TRBV5-4 and TRBJ2-2): ETGVTQSPTHLIKTRGQQVTLRCSSQSGHNTVSWYQQALGQGPQFIFQYYREEENGRGNFPPRFSGLQFPNYSSELNVNALELDDSALYLCASTPSGRNTGELFFGEGSRLTVL.

This clonotype was counted between two and nine times. V and J are TRBV30 and TRBJ2-1; D may be TRBD1 or TRBD2 (5 bases each). The germline V gene encodes CDR1 GTSNPN and CDR2 SVGIG (reference sequence). Trimming stripped 0 bases from V and 8 bases from J, with 11 bases between. The CDR3 has 13 residues. For the CDR3, the DNA is TGTGCCTGGAGTGTGGGACGAAGGGATGAGCAGTTCTTC. Protein: CAWSVGRRDEQFF.

This clonotype showed up many times. The genes are TRBV11-2 and TRBJ2-3, with 8 positions matching TRBD2. Germline CDR1 SGHAT, CDR2 FQNNGV. Unmatched junction bases numbered 9, after V lost 1 base and J lost 6 bases. This CDR3 has 16 amino acids. The chain's CDR3 is CASSLVGAGGVDTQYF. The DNA of the CDR3 is TGTGCCAGCAGCTTAGTTGGTGCGGGAGGCGTGGATACGCAGTATTTT.

The chain uses TRBV30 and TRBJ2-7; 7 bases match TRBD2. The CDR3 is made up of 14 amino acids. J was trimmed by 2 bases and V by 2 bases; bases with no gene match: 6. Germline CDR1 reads GTSNPN; CDR2 reads SVGIG (reference sequence). The CDR3 sequence is CAWSRAGATYEQYF. CDR3 DNA sequence: TGTGCCTGGAGTAGGGCGGGAGCGACCTACGAGCAGTACTTC.

The table lists this clonotype with many counts. The chain combines TRBV3-1 with TRBJ1-4, with D perhaps matching TRBD1 (5 bases). The CDR3 consists of 14 residues. Germline V gives CDR1 LGHDT, CDR2 YNNKEL (reference sequence). V shed 4 bases and J shed 8 bases, with 14 bases lying between them. CDR3 protein: CASSPHGGWEKLFF. The CDR3 coding sequence is TGTGCCAGCAGCCCCCATGGGGGATGGGAAAAACTGTTTTTT.

At least ten counts were recorded for this clonotype. The V call is TRBV29-1, the J call TRBJ2-5; 8 positions agree with TRBD1. This CDR3 has 12 amino acids. CDR1 and CDR2 (germline): SQVTM, ANQGSEA. Trimming took 3 bases from V and 5 from J; bases not matched to a gene: 2. CDR3 residues: CSVETGVETQYF. CDR3 DNA sequence: TGCAGCGTTGAGACAGGGGTCGAGACCCAGTACTTC.

This chain uses TRBV18 with TRBJ2-1; no firm D call. The germline V gene encodes CDR1 KGHSH and CDR2 LQKENI. The CDR3 has 16 amino acids. With 2 bases removed from V and 4 bases from J, the gap between germline ends came to 15 bases. CDR3 DNA: TGTGCCAGCTCACCATACGTCCTAAGCGAATACAATGAGCAGTTCTTC. Translating it yields CASSPYVLSEYNEQFF.

The sample holds many counts of this clonotype. The chain recombines TRBV10-2 with TRBJ2-1; D unresolved. The CDR3 loop spans 11 amino acids. Trimming took 4 bases from V and 8 from J, leaving 6 bases between them. The V gene's germline CDR1 is WSHSY and CDR2 SAAADI. CDR3 residues: CASSVFYEQFF. The CDR3 DNA reads as TGCGCCAGCAGTGTCTTTTATGAGCAGTTCTTC.

In this sample, this clonotype turned up a few times. V usage is TRBV7-2 and J usage is TRBJ2-7, with a weak D call TRBD2 (6 bases). CDR1 and CDR2 from the germline V gene are SGHTA and FQGNSA. Trimming shortened V by 6 bases and J by 3 bases, and 12 bases separated the two germline ends. This CDR3 spans 13 amino acids. CDR3: CASSRLVSYEQYF. CDR3 bases: TGTGCCAGCAGTCGACTAGTCAGCTACGAGCAGTACTTC. Full variable domain (outside the CDR3, taken from reference TRBV7-2 and TRBJ2-7): GAGVSQSPSNKVTEKGKDVELRCDPISGHTALYWYRQSLGQGLEFLIYFQGNSAPDKSGLPSDRFSAERTGGSVSTLTIQRTQQEDSAVYLCASSRLVSYEQYFGPGTRLTVT.